Presented here are 24 T cell receptor beta chains from one specimen sequenced in a study of T-cell memory formation after mild COVID-19. TCRdb re-derived calls from the 5' RACE reads in MiXCR, one entry per CDR3 protein. The sample has hundreds of thousands of distinct CDR3 sequences; approximately 15% are singletons. Sequencing was performed on PBMCs or a T cell subset sorted from them (not recorded which). All receptors derive from a man aged 18 to 35 who had mild COVID-19 (a few samples of this study predate the infection). Cell type and time point are not known.

The J gene is TRBJ2-2, the V gene TRBV7-8; D gene uncertain. CDR3 length: 15 residues. The V gene's germline CDR1 is SGHVS and CDR2 FQNEAQ. V lost 4 bases to trimming and J lost 6 bases, with 15 bases between them. CDR3 nucleotides: TGTGCCAGCAGCTATCCTTATGGCGGCCCCGGGGAGCTGTTTTTT. Translated: CASSYPYGGPGELFF.

This clonotype was seen ten or more times. The chain combines TRBV7-9 with TRBJ1-6, with no clear D. This CDR3 is built from 12 residues. V was clipped by 2 bases and J by 11 bases, with 7 bases between them. Germline CDR1 reads SEHNR; CDR2 reads FQNEAQ (reference sequence). CDR3 loop: CASSLQETPLHF. DNA of the CDR3: TGTGCCAGCAGCTTACAGGAGACACCCCTCCACTTT.

This clonotype was seen more than once but under ten times. The chain uses TRBV6-2 or TRBV6-3 and TRBJ1-2; D remains ambiguous. The CDR3 has 10 amino acids. The germline V gene encodes CDR1 MNHEY and CDR2 SVGEGT. With 6 bases removed from V and 3 bases from J, the gap between germline ends came to 2 bases. The CDR3 protein is CASSHYGYTF. CDR3 sequence (DNA): TGTGCCAGCAGCCACTATGGCTACACCTTC.

The CDR3 loop reads CASSQVGYYIGGGLELTDTQYF. DNA of the CDR3: TGCGCCAGCAGCCAAGTGGGTTACTATATAGGGGGAGGACTAGAACTCACAGATACGCAGTATTTT. The chain uses TRBV4-1 and TRBJ2-3; possibly TRBD2 for D (7 bases). There are 22 residues in the CDR3. The V and J ends lost 1 base and 2 bases respectively, with 31 bases between them. CDR1 and CDR2 (germline): MGHRA, YSYEKL.

Only a few counts were recorded for this clonotype. The genes are TRBV7-9 and TRBJ1-2; D is ambiguous. Germline CDR1 and CDR2: SEHNR and FQNEAQ (reference sequence). V was clipped by 1 base and J by 8 bases, with 11 bases between them. The CDR3 has 13 amino acids. The CDR3 DNA reads as TGTGCCAGCAGCTTAGAGGGAAGCCGGGGCTACACCTTC. Translated: CASSLEGSRGYTF.

This clonotype has only a few counts. The chain combines TRBV2 with TRBJ2-1; 11 nucleotides agree with TRBD2. Germline lookup yields CDR1 SNHLY and CDR2 FYNNEI. The CDR3 covers 15 residues. The J segment lost 7 bases and the V segment lost 7 bases, leaving 9 bases of the junction unmatched. Written as DNA, the CDR3 is TGTGCCAGCATCATTAGCGGGGGGGCGGTTAATGAGCAGTTCTTC. It yields the protein CASIISGGAVNEQFF.

This chain connects TRBV4-1 to TRBJ2-5; D is unresolved. Trimming left V 5 bases short and J 4 bases short, with 11 bases between. Germline-derived CDR1 and CDR2 are MGHRA and YSYEKL. This CDR3 has 13 amino acids. CDR3 nucleotides: TGCGCCAGCAGCTTAGGGCCTCCAGAGACCCAGTACTTC. This encodes CASSLGPPETQYF.

The chain is built from TRBV7-9 and TRBJ1-5; no clear D gene. The CDR3 consists of 12 residues. Germline CDR1 and CDR2: SEHNR and FQNEAQ (reference sequence). The V gene lost 4 bases and the J gene lost 6 bases, with 7 bases spanning the gap. CDR3 DNA: TGTGCCAGCAGCTACCAAGGTCAGCCCCAGCATTTT. Its protein product is CASSYQGQPQHF.

This sequence joins TRBV6-6 and TRBJ1-3; D remains ambiguous. Trimming took 0 bases from V and 8 from J, leaving 11 bases between them. Germline V gene data show CDR1 as MNHNY and CDR2 as SVGAGI (reference sequence). This CDR3 spans 14 amino acids. The CDR3 sequence is CASSYSRGLDTIYF. DNA of the CDR3: TGTGCCAGCAGTTACTCGCGGGGTCTTGACACCATATATTTT.

The rearrangement links TRBV18 to TRBJ1-1; a weak D match, TRBD1 (5 bases). Germline loops: CDR1 KGHSH, CDR2 LQKENI. The ends were cut back, 2 bases at V and 4 bases at J, with 8 bases in the middle. The CDR3 extends over 13 amino acids. This chain's CDR3 is CASSPAGSTEAFF. In DNA, the CDR3 is TGTGCCAGCTCACCAGCAGGGTCCACTGAAGCTTTCTTT.

The table lists this clonotype with many counts. The chain recombines TRBV28 with TRBJ1-5; unclear D gene. The CDR3 totals 12 residues. Germline V gene sequence: CDR1 MDHEN, CDR2 SYDVKM. The V end was cut by 5 bases, the J end by 7 bases, with 9 bases between. The CDR3 nucleotides are TGTGCCAGCAGTCCATCGGGGCAGCCCCAGCATTTT. As protein: CASSPSGQPQHF. The full variable domain, rest sourced from reference TRBV28 and TRBJ1-5, is DVKVTQSSRYLVKRTGEKVFLECVQDMDHENMFWYRQDPGLGLRLIYFSYDVKMKEKGDIPEGYSVSREKKERFSLILESASTNQTSMYLCASSPSGQPQHFGDGTRLSIL.

Only a few counts were recorded for this clonotype. The CDR3 loop is CASTREYEQYV. The CDR3 region has the DNA TGTGCCAGCACCCGGGAGTACGAGCAGTACGTC. The rearrangement links TRBV6-5 to TRBJ2-7; D may be TRBD2 (6 bases). The ends were cut back, 7 bases at V and 4 bases at J, with 8 bases in the middle. CDR3 length: 11 amino acids. Germline CDR1 is MNHEY and CDR2 is SVGAGI.

A few counts support this clonotype. This chain joins TRBV15 and TRBJ2-7, with D perhaps TRBD2 (5 bases). This CDR3 is 13 amino acids long. V was clipped by 5 bases and J by 4 bases, with 12 bases between them. Germline lookup yields CDR1 LNHNV and CDR2 YYDKDF (reference sequence). CDR3 sequence reads: CATSRPGTYEQYF. The CDR3 nucleotides are TGTGCCACCAGCCGACCGGGAACGTACGAGCAGTACTTC.

This clonotype was seen only a few times. V usage is TRBV12-3 or TRBV12-4 and J usage is TRBJ1-1; no definite D call. This CDR3 is 14 amino acids long. The germline V and J ends were trimmed by 2 bases and 6 bases, with 13 bases remaining between them. CDR3 in DNA: TGTGCCAGCAGTTTATCCCCGGGTTGGGCTGAAGCTTTCTTT. Its protein product is CASSLSPGWAEAFF.

There are a few counts of this clonotype. The genes are TRBV10-3 and TRBJ1-2; possible D gene TRBD1, 5 bases. The germline V and J ends were trimmed by 8 bases and 3 bases, with 10 bases remaining between them. The CDR3 has 12 residues. Germline CDR1 ENHRY, CDR2 SYGVKD. The CDR3 sequence is CAIYRYDYGYTF. The CDR3 bases are TGTGCCATCTACAGGTATGACTATGGCTACACCTTC.

This chain links TRBV6-1 with TRBJ1-1, with D unclear. Germline CDR1 MNHNS, CDR2 SASEGT. Trimming cost V 3 bases and J 4 bases, with 9 bases left between them. This CDR3 contains 13 residues. For the CDR3, the DNA is TGTGCCAGCAGTGATTTCCTGGGCACTGAAGCTTTCTTT. This gives the protein CASSDFLGTEAFF.

This clonotype was detected only a few times. V and J are TRBV29-1 and TRBJ2-7; no clear D. The germline V and J ends were trimmed by 6 bases and 1 base, with 13 bases remaining between them. This CDR3 contains 13 residues. Per the germline V gene, CDR1 is SQVTM and CDR2 is ANQGSEA. In DNA, the CDR3 is TGCAGCGTAGAAAGGGTAAGGTCCTACGAGCAGTACTTC. As protein: CSVERVRSYEQYF.

Only a few counts were recorded for this clonotype. V is TRBV30 and J is TRBJ2-3; the D call may be TRBD1 or TRBD2 (6 bases each). Per the germline V gene, CDR1 is GTSNPN and CDR2 is SVGIG (reference sequence). V dropped 3 bases and J dropped 6 bases, with 10 bases sitting between them. The CDR3 is 12 amino acids. The CDR3 sequence is CAWRGGPDTQYF. CDR3 in DNA: TGTGCCTGGAGGGGGGGCCCGGATACGCAGTATTTT.

This clonotype was detected only a few times. CDR3 bases: TGCAGTGCTAGGGCCCCGGGACACCTTTCCGTCATGAACACTGAAGCTTTCTTT. Protein product: CSARAPGHLSVMNTEAFF. J is TRBJ1-1 and V is TRBV20-1, with a possible D match to TRBD1 (6 bases). This CDR3 is 18 amino acids long. Per the germline V gene, CDR1 is DFQATT and CDR2 is SNEGSKA (reference sequence). The germline V and J ends were trimmed by 3 bases and 0 bases, with 23 bases remaining between them.

This sequence joins TRBV6-5 and TRBJ1-6; 8 bases agree with TRBD1. Germline CDR1 reads MNHEY; CDR2 reads SVGAGI. V shed 2 bases and J 9 bases; nucleotides not matched to a gene: 3. The CDR3 is 14 amino acids. CDR3 sequence (DNA): TGTGCCAGCAGTTACGGACAGGGCGTTTCACCCCTCCACTTT. Amino acid sequence: CASSYGQGVSPLHF.

The chain is built from TRBV5-1 and TRBJ1-2, with 8 bases matching TRBD1. Trimming at V came to 5 bases and at J to 8 bases, leaving 8 bases not matched to a gene. Per the germline V gene, CDR1 is SGHRS and CDR2 is YFSETQ. The CDR3 is made up of 13 amino acids. The CDR3 sequence: CASRPGQGNGYTF. The DNA of the CDR3 is TGCGCCAGCAGACCTGGACAGGGTAACGGCTACACCTTC.

Only a few counts were recorded for this clonotype. The genes are TRBV4-3 and TRBJ2-6; D ambiguous. CDR3 length: 16 amino acids. Germline CDR1 and CDR2: LGHNA and YSLEER. V was cut by 1 base and J by 2 bases, with 9 bases left in between. DNA of the CDR3: TGCGCCAGCAGCCAAGTTCGCAGCGCTGGGGCCAACGTCCTGACTTTC. Translation gives CASSQVRSAGANVLTF.

This chain uses TRBV29-1 with TRBJ2-7, with 8 bases matching TRBD2. V dropped 0 bases and J dropped 2; count of bases not matched to a gene: 9. CDR3 length equals 16 residues. Germline CDR1 and CDR2: SQVTM and ANQGSEA. This CDR3 reads CSVEDSGGTGPYEQYF. The CDR3, as DNA: TGCAGCGTTGAAGATTCGGGGGGGACGGGGCCCTACGAGCAGTACTTC.

This clonotype was counted a few times. This sequence joins TRBV7-9 and TRBJ1-2; perhaps TRBD1 as D (5 bases). Germline-derived CDR1 and CDR2 are SEHNR and FQNEAQ (reference sequence). Trimming took 3 bases from V and 4 from J, leaving 21 bases between them. CDR3 length: 17 amino acids. CDR3 loop: CASSLKWDGQGLYGYTF. DNA of the CDR3: TGTGCCAGCAGCTTGAAATGGGACGGTCAAGGGCTCTATGGCTACACCTTC.